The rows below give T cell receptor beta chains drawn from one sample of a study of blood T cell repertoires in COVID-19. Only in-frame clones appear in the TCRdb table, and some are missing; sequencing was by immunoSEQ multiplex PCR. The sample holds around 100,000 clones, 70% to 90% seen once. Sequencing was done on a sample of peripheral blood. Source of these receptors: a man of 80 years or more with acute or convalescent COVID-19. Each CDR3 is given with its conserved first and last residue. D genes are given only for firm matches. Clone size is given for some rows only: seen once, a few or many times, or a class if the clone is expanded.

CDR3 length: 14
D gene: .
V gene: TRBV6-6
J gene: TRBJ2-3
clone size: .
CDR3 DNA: TGTGCCAGCAGTTACTCTCTCGGGAGAGATACGCAGTATTTT
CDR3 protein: CASSYSLGRDTQYF

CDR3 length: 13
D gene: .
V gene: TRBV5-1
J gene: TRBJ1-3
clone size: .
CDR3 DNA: TGCGCCAGCAGCTTGGATCGGGGGGACACCATATATTTT
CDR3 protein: CASSLDRGDTIYF

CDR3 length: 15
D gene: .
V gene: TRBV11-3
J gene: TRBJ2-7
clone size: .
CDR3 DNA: TGTGCCAGCAGCTTAGGGCTAGAAGCCCCATACGAGCAGTACTTC
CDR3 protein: CASSLGLEAPYEQYF

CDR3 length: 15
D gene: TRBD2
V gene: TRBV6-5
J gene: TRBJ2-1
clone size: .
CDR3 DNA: TGTGCCAGCGCTGAACTAGCGTCGACCTACAATGAGCAGTTCTTC
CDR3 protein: CASAELASTYNEQFF

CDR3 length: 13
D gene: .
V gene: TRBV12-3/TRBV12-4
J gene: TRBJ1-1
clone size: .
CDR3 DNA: TGTGCCAGCAGTTTAGTGAAGGCTGGGGCAGCTTTCTTT
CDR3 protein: CASSLVKAGAAFF

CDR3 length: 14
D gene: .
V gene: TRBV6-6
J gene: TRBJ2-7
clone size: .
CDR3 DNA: TGTGCCAGCAGTTACTCAAGGGGCAACGACGAGCAGTACTTC
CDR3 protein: CASSYSRGNDEQYF

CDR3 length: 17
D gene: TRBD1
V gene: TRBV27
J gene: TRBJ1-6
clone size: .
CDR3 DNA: TGTGCCAGCAGGGCCGGAATCGGAACAGGGGGCATTCTACCCCTCCACTTT
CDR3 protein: CASRAGIGTGGILPLHF

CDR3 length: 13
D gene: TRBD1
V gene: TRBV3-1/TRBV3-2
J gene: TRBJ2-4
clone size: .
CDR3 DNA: TGTGCCAGCAGCCAAGAGGGGAAGGGGGCTCAGTACTTC
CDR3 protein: CASSQEGKGAQYF

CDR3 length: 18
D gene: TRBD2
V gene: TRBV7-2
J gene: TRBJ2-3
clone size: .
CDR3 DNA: TGTGCCAGCAGCTTAGCGGGACTAGCGGGAGATCGGACAGATACGCAGTATTTT
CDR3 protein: CASSLAGLAGDRTDTQYF

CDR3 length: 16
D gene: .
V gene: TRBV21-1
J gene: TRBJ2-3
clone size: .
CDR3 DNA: TGTGCCAGCAGCAAAACAGACACTAGCGGTTCAGATACGCAGTATTTT
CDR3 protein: CASSKTDTSGSDTQYF

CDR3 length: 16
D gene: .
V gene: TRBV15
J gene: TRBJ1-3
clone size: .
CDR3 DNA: TGTGCCACCAGCAGAGATAGAGGGTCCTCTGGAAACACCATATATTTT
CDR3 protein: CATSRDRGSSGNTIYF

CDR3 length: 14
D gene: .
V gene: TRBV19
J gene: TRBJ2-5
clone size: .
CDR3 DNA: TGTGCCAGTAGTCGCCGTCGGGGAGAGTGGACCCAGTACTTC
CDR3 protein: CASSRRRGEWTQYF

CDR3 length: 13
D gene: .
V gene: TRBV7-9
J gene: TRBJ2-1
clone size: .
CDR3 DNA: TGTGCCAGCGCCCGGGACACTGACAATGAGCAGTTCTTC
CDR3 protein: CASARDTDNEQFF

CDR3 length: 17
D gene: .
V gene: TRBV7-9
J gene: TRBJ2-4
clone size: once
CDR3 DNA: TGTGCCAGCAGCCATCAAACCGGGAGTGATACCAAAAACATTCAGTACTTC
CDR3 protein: CASSHQTGSDTKNIQYF

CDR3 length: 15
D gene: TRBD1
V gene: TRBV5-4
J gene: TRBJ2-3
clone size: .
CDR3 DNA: TGTGCCAGCAGCCGGGACAGGGGGAGCACAGATACGCAGTATTTT
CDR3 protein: CASSRDRGSTDTQYF

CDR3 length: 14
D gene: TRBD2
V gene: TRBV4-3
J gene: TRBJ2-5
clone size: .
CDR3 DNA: TGCGCCAGCAGCCAGTCACTAGCGTACGAGACCCAGTACTTC
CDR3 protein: CASSQSLAYETQYF

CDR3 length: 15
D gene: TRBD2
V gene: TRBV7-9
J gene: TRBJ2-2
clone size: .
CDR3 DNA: TGTGCCAGCAGCTTGACTAGCGGAGGGACCGGGGAGCTGTTTTTT
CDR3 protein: CASSLTSGGTGELFF

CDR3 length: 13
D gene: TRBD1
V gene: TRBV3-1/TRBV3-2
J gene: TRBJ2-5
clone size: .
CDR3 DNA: TGTGCCAGCAGCCCCGGACAGGAAGAGACCCAGTACTTC
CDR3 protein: CASSPGQEETQYF

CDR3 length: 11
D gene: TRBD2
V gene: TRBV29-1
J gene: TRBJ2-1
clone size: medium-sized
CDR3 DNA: TGCAGCGGCTATTCTAGCGGGGAGGGGTTCTTC
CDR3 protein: CSGYSSGEGFF

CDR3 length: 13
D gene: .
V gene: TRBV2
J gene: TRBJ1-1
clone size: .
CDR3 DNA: TGTGCCGGCAATCAGGATTTGAACACTGAAGCTTTCTTT
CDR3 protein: CAGNQDLNTEAFF

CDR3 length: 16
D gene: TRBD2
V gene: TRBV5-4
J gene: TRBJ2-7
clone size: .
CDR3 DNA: TGTGCCAGCAGCTTGGGAATCGGGACTAGCGGCTACGAGCAGTACTTC
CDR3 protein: CASSLGIGTSGYEQYF

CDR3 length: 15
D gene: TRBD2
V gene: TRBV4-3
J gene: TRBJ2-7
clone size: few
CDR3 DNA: TGCGCCAGCAGCGCACTAGCGGGAAGCTCCTACGAGCAGTACTTC
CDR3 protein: CASSALAGSSYEQYF

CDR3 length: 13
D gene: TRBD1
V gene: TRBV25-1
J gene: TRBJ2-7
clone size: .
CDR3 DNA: TGTGCCAGCAGGGGACAGGTGAGCTACGAGCAGTACTTC
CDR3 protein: CASRGQVSYEQYF

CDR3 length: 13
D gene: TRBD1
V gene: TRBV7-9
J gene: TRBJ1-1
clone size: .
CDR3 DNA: TGTGCCAGCAGCCCCAGGGGGCAGGCTGAAGTTTTCTTT
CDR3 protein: CASSPRGQAEVFF

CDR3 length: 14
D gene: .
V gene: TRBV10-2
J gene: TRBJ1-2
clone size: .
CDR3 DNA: TGCGCCAGCAACCCGGGGGTCTCTAACTATGGCTACACCTTC
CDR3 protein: CASNPGVSNYGYTF

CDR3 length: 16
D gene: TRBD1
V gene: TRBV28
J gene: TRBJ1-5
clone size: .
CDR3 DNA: TGTGCCAGCAGTTCCCCGGGACAGGGCTGGGGTCAGCCCCAGCATTTT
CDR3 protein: CASSSPGQGWGQPQHF

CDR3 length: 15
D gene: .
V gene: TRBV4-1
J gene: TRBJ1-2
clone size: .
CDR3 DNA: TGCGCCAGCAGCCAATTGGGGGCCTATGGGTATGGCTACACCTTC
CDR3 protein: CASSQLGAYGYGYTF

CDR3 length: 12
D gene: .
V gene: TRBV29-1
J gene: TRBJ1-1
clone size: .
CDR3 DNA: TGCAGCGTTGAAAAGGGAGCGACTGAAGCTTTCTTT
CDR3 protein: CSVEKGATEAFF

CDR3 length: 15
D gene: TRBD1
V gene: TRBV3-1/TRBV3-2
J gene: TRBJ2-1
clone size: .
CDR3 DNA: TGTGCCAGCAGCCGACCCGGGACAGGGGATGGTGAGCAGTTCTTC
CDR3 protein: CASSRPGTGDGEQFF

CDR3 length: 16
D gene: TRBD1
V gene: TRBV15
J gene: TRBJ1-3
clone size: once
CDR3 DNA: TGTGCCACCAGCGCCGGGGACAGGGGCTCTGGAAACACCATATATTTT
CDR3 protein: CATSAGDRGSGNTIYF

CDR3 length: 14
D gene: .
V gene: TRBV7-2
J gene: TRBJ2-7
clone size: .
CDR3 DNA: TGTGCCAGCAGCCCTCCCCCTAGCAGGGGCGAGCAGTACTTC
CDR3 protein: CASSPPPSRGEQYF

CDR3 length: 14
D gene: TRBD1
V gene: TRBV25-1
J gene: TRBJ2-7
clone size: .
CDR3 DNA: TGTGCCAGCAGGAGGACAGGGGGGGATTACGAGCAGTACTTC
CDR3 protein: CASRRTGGDYEQYF

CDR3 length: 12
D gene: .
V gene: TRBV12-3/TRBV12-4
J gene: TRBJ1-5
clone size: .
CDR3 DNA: TGTGCCAGCAGTCGGGTGAATCAGCCCCAGCATTTT
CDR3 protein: CASSRVNQPQHF

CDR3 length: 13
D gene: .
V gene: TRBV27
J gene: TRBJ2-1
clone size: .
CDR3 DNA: TGTGCCAGCGGCCCTCCGAGGGAGCCTGAGCAGTTCTTC
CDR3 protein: CASGPPREPEQFF

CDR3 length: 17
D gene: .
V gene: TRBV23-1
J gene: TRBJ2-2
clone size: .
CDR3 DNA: TGCGCCAGCAGTCAAAACAGGGCTACGGCGAACACCGGGGAGCTGTTTTTT
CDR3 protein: CASSQNRATANTGELFF

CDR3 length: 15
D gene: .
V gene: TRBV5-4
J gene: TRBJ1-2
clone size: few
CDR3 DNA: TGTGCCAGCAGCTTGGTGGGGGGGGCAGCGATGGGCTACACCTTC
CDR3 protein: CASSLVGGAAMGYTF

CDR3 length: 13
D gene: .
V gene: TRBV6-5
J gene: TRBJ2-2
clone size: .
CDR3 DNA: TGTGCCTGCTCGGGGGTGGGCACCGGGGAGCTGTTTTTT
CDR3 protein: CACSGVGTGELFF

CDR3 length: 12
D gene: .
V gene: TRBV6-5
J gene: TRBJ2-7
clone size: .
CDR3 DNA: TGTGCCAACCGGTCCCCCTCCTACGAGCAGTACTTC
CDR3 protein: CANRSPSYEQYF

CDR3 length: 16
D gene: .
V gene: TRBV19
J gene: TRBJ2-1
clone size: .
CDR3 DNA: TGTGCCAGTAGTATAGAGGGAGGACAGGGAGGGAATGAGCAGTTCTTC
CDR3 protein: CASSIEGGQGGNEQFF

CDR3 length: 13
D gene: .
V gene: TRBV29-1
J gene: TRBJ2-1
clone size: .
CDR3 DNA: TGCAGCGTTGCGGGAGAGGGTTACAATGAGCAGTTCTTC
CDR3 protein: CSVAGEGYNEQFF

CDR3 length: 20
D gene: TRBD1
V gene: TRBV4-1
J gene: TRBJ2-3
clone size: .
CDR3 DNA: TGCGCCAGCAGCCAAGACAGGGGGTTCGAACCCGGGACCCGCACAGATACGCAGTATTTT
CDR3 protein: CASSQDRGFEPGTRTDTQYF

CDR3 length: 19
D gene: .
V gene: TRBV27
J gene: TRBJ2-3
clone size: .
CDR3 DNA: TGTGCCACCTCATCGGAAATAGGAGGAGCGACTAGGAGCACAGATACGCAGTATTTT
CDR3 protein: CATSSEIGGATRSTDTQYF

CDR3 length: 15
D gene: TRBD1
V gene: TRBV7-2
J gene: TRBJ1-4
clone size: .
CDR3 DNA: TGTGCCAGCAGCTTAGTAAGGGGACAGGGAGAAAAACTGTTTTTT
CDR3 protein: CASSLVRGQGEKLFF

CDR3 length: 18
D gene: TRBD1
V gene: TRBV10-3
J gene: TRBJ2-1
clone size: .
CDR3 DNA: TGTGCCATCAGTGAGTCCTTTCCGGGACAGAGCTCCTACAATGAGCAGTTCTTC
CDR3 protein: CAISESFPGQSSYNEQFF